This TCR beta chain was identified during a study of response to subunit inactivated influenza vaccine. General study results and limits: T cells newly recruited by each seasonal influenza vaccination are few, the authors suggested.

This clonotype was seen at least ten times. As yet, its antigen is unknown. From the RT-PCR reads, TCRdb called clonotypes with MiXCR, one entry per CDR3 protein. The top ten clones hold approximately 12% of a sample with about 480,000 distinct CDR3 sequences, roughly 9.8% of them seen once. V shed 5 bases and J shed 6 bases, with 13 bases lying between them. CDR1 and CDR2 from the germline V gene are MNHEY and SVGEGT. The CDR3 contains 14 residues. This sequence was found in a man aged 50 to 59 who received an inactivated influenza vaccine. Sequencing was performed on PBMCs from blood, taken about 40 days after vaccination. The V gene is TRBV6-2 or TRBV6-3, the J gene TRBJ1-4; D gene unclear. CDR3 in amino acids: CASSAVLRDEKLFF. The DNA of the CDR3 is TGTGCCAGCAGTGCGGTGCTACGGGATGAAAAACTGTTTTTT.